The T cell receptor beta chain under discussion was sequenced for a study of blood T cell repertoires in COVID-19. The wider study: Material from acute and convalescent COVID-19 was sourced from the United States, Italy and Spain. PBMCs, B-cell-depleted T cells, or T cells provided the cDNA or gDNA that made up the material.

V dropped 1 base and J dropped 6; count of bases not matched to a gene: 8. The CDR3 is made up of 16 amino acids. Germline loops: CDR1 LGHNA, CDR2 YSLEER. In the source study's methods: Cell counts per sample came from amplifying reference gene primers. Data came from immunoSEQ multiplex PCR; TCRdb stores just in-frame clones and leaves some out. The V and J calls and clone size are taken from that table; D and trimming were inferred from the DNA. This sample yields just over 75,000 clones, of which more than 70% are seen a single time; about 5.8% belongs to the top ten. This TCR was recovered from a man aged 55 to 70 with active or convalescent COVID-19. Sequenced: peripheral blood. V usage is TRBV4-3 and J usage is TRBJ2-1; 8 bases are a match to TRBD2. The CDR3 bases are TGCGCCAGCAGCCAAGCCGGAGCGGGGGTCCTCAATGAGCAGTTCTTC. This encodes CASSQAGAGVLNEQFF.